Below, 21 T cell receptor beta chains from the same sample are listed, as sequenced in a study of shared clonotypes between healthy human individuals. Profiled with immunoSEQ multiplex PCR; TCRdb holds only in-frame clones, not every one. The sample contains hundreds of thousands of clones, 85% to 95% of which appear only once. Cells designated naive CD8 were CD45RO-negative and were positively selected for CCR7, with terminally differentiated effector memory CD45RA+ cells excluded. Sequenced input: naive CD8+ T cells sorted from blood. These TCRs come from a woman in her 30s in good health.

The chain uses TRBV28 and TRBJ1-5; possibly TRBD1 for D (5 bases). Germline-derived CDR1 and CDR2 are MDHEN and SYDVKM. V was shortened by 0 bases and J by 0 bases, with 18 bases between the two germline ends. CDR3 size: 19 residues. For the CDR3, the DNA is TGTGCCAGCAGTTTATGGTATAAAGTGACAGCCTCTAGCAATCAGCCCCAGCATTTT. It is translated as CASSLWYKVTASSNQPQHF.

J is TRBJ2-3 and V is TRBV27; the D is unclear. The germline V gene encodes CDR1 MNHEY and CDR2 SMNVEV (reference sequence). V was clipped by 3 bases and J by 4 bases, with 5 bases between them. This CDR3 is 12 amino acids long. This chain's CDR3 is CASSFGADTQYF. CDR3 in DNA: TGTGCCAGCAGTTTTGGAGCAGATACGCAGTATTTT.

This clone was detected only once. This sequence joins TRBV27 and TRBJ2-1, with 7 bases aligning to TRBD2. V trimming: 8 bases; J trimming: 5 bases; junction bases outside the gene matches: 15. This CDR3 comprises 16 residues. CDR1 is MNHEY, CDR2 SMNVEV, per germline (reference sequence). This chain's CDR3 is CASFAGAGAPDNEQFF. The CDR3 nucleotides read TGTGCCAGCTTTGCTGGTGCGGGAGCGCCCGACAATGAGCAGTTCTTC.

The rearrangement links TRBV4-1 to TRBJ2-3; unclear D gene. CDR1 and CDR2 (germline): MGHRA, YSYEKL. The CDR3 is 12 amino acids. V shed 1 base and J shed 6 bases, with 5 bases lying between them. CDR3 nucleotide sequence: TGCGCCAGCAGCCAAGCATGGGATACGCAGTATTTT. Its protein is CASSQAWDTQYF.

The gene calls are TRBV20-1 and TRBJ1-4; the D gene is possibly TRBD1 (5 bases). Germline V CDR1 and CDR2: DFQATT, SNEGSKA (reference sequence). The CDR3 is 11 residues long. V was clipped by 6 bases and J by 12 bases, with 14 bases between them. For the CDR3, the DNA is TGCAGTGCCACCGGGGTGGGGGAACTGTTTTTT. Translation: CSATGVGELFF.

V is TRBV10-3 and J is TRBJ1-1, with D possibly TRBD1 on 5 matching bases. The germline gives CDR1 ENHRY, CDR2 SYGVKD. The V gene lost 6 bases and the J gene lost 0 bases, with 11 bases spanning the gap. This CDR3 contains 14 residues. The CDR3 reads CAISSRGMNTEAFF. In DNA, the CDR3 is TGTGCCATCAGCTCACGGGGGATGAACACTGAAGCTTTCTTT.

The chain combines TRBV2 with TRBJ1-3; D gene uncertain. The V and J ends lost 9 bases and 2 bases respectively, with 23 bases between them. Germline loops: CDR1 SNHLY, CDR2 FYNNEI. The CDR3 loop spans 17 amino acids. CDR3 nucleotides: TGTGCCAGTAGGCAGGAGTCCGGGCTAAGCACTGGAAACACCATATATTTT. Translating it yields CASRQESGLSTGNTIYF.

The chain joins TRBV28 to TRBJ2-7, with TRBD1 as a possible D gene (5 bases). Germline V gives CDR1 MDHEN, CDR2 SYDVKM. This CDR3 region has 16 residues. Trimming pared 6 bases from V and 2 bases from J, leaving 20 bases between. CDR3 DNA sequence: TGTGCCAGCAGCTCCACAGGCTCTAGGTTACCCTACGAGCAGTACTTC. Translating gives CASSSTGSRLPYEQYF. Supplemented by reference TRBV28 and TRBJ2-7, the full variable domain reads DVKVTQSSRYLVKRTGEKVFLECVQDMDHENMFWYRQDPGLGLRLIYFSYDVKMKEKGDIPEGYSVSREKKERFSLILESASTNQTSMYLCASSSTGSRLPYEQYFGPGTRLTVT.

The CDR3 nucleotides read TGTGCCAGCAGGCCGGGGGGTGAAGAGACCCAGTACTTC. Translation: CASRPGGEETQYF. The rearrangement joins TRBV7-9 to TRBJ2-5; TRBD2 matches at 7 bases. Per the germline V gene, CDR1 is SEHNR and CDR2 is FQNEAQ (reference sequence). V was pared by 6 bases and J by 3 bases, with 4 bases of the junction left unmatched. CDR3 size: 13 residues.

The DNA for the CDR3 is TGCGCCAGCAGCCAAACCCCGGGACTTGAACCCAGTGCATGGCCAGATACGCAGTATTTT. Protein product: CASSQTPGLEPSAWPDTQYF. This chain links TRBV4-1 with TRBJ2-3, with a weak D call TRBD2 (6 bases). This CDR3 spans 20 amino acids. V dropped 2 bases and J dropped 4 bases, with 28 bases sitting between them. From germline, CDR1 is MGHRA and CDR2 YSYEKL.

J is TRBJ2-7 and V is TRBV28, with D perhaps matching TRBD2 (6 bases). The CDR3 runs 13 residues. V lost 10 bases, J lost 2 bases, and 15 bases lay in between. Germline V CDR1 and CDR2: MDHEN, SYDVKM. CDR3 amino acids: CATRETKPYEQYF. CDR3 nucleotides: TGTGCCACCCGGGAGACCAAACCCTACGAGCAGTACTTC.

The CDR3 coding sequence is TGTGCCAGCAGAATGGGGGTCGCAACTAATGAAAAACTGTTTTTT. Translating gives CASRMGVATNEKLFF. The rearrangement links TRBV28 to TRBJ1-4; D might be TRBD1 (5 bases). CDR1 and CDR2 from the germline V gene are MDHEN and SYDVKM. The CDR3 length is 15 residues. V lost 6 bases, J lost 0 bases, and 11 bases lay in between. Together with reference TRBV28 and TRBJ1-4, the CDR3 gives the full variable domain: DVKVTQSSRYLVKRTGEKVFLECVQDMDHENMFWYRQDPGLGLRLIYFSYDVKMKEKGDIPEGYSVSREKKERFSLILESASTNQTSMYLCASRMGVATNEKLFFGSGTQLSVL.

Written as DNA, the CDR3 is TGTGCCAGCAGTTTATTTGGGACAGAAAATGAGCAGTTCTTC. Amino acid sequence: CASSLFGTENEQFF. This chain uses TRBV28 with TRBJ2-1; 7 bases agree with TRBD1. V lost 1 base, J lost 7 bases, and 4 bases stayed unmatched. The CDR3 contains 14 residues. Per the germline V gene, CDR1 is MDHEN and CDR2 is SYDVKM.

The chain joins TRBV27 to TRBJ2-7, with 9 bases aligning to TRBD1. The CDR3 covers 14 residues. In germline, CDR1 is MNHEY, CDR2 SMNVEV (reference sequence). V lost 5 bases, J lost 4 bases, and 6 bases stayed unmatched. The CDR3 DNA sequence: TGTGCCAGCAGTCCCCAGACAGGGGGATACGAGCAGTACTTC. Amino acids: CASSPQTGGYEQYF.

This chain joins TRBV7-9 and TRBJ2-7; D ambiguous. The CDR3 consists of 12 residues. Trimming removed 5 bases from V and 0 bases from J, with 5 bases in between. Germline V gives CDR1 SEHNR, CDR2 FQNEAQ (reference sequence). CDR3 nucleotides: TGTGCCAGCAGCGGAGTCTCCTACGAGCAGTACTTC. It encodes CASSGVSYEQYF. Using reference TRBV7-9 and TRBJ2-7 for the parts outside the CDR3, the full variable domain is DTGVSQNPRHKITKRGQNVTFRCDPISEHNRLYWYRQTLGQGPEFLTYFQNEAQLEKSRLLSDRFSAERPKGSFSTLEIQRTEQGDSAMYLCASSGVSYEQYFGPGTRLTVT.

The genes are TRBV7-9 and TRBJ1-2; TRBD1 aligns across 8 bases. CDR1 is SEHNR and CDR2 is FQNEAQ in the germline V gene (reference sequence). V was pared by 5 bases and J by 2 bases, with 10 bases of the junction left unmatched. The CDR3 consists of 16 residues. The CDR3 DNA follows: TGTGCCAGCAGCCCATACTCGACAGGGGTGAACTATGGCTACACCTTC. Protein sequence: CASSPYSTGVNYGYTF.

V and J are TRBV21-1 and TRBJ1-2. TRBV21-1 is shown as a pseudogene. CDR3 length equals 13 residues. The CDR3 nucleotides read TGTGCCAGCAGCAAAGGCCAAGGAGGTGGCTACACCTTC. As protein: CASSKGQGGGYTF.

The chain combines TRBV5-6 with TRBJ2-7, with D uncertain. The germline gives CDR1 SGHDT, CDR2 YYEEEE. V lost 4 bases and J lost 3, with 8 bases in between. The CDR3 has 12 residues. The CDR3 DNA reads as TGTGCCAGCAGCGAACTTGACTACGAGCAGTACTTC. Protein sequence: CASSELDYEQYF.

Here the CDR3 reads CATLDGNYEQYF. The CDR3 nucleotides are TGTGCCACGTTGGACGGAAACTACGAGCAGTACTTC. This chain uses TRBV10-3 with TRBJ2-7; D unclear. This CDR3 is 12 amino acids long. Germline loops: CDR1 ENHRY, CDR2 SYGVKD. V was trimmed by 10 bases and J by 3 bases, leaving 13 bases between them.

V gene TRBV27 combines with J gene TRBJ2-1; no firm D call. V was shortened by 4 bases and J by 6 bases, with 10 bases between the two germline ends. CDR1 and CDR2 (germline): MNHEY, SMNVEV (reference sequence). This CDR3 contains 13 residues. The DNA for the CDR3 is TGTGCCAGCAGTTCCGGACCACCCAATGAGCAGTTCTTC. This gives the protein CASSSGPPNEQFF.

The chain joins TRBV30 to TRBJ2-5; the D is unclear. The DNA end favors TRBJ2-7, so the J call may be wrong. This CDR3 is built from 12 residues. The germline V gene encodes CDR1 GTSNPN and CDR2 SVGIG (reference sequence). CDR3 bases: TGTGCCTGGAGTGCGGTAGCCGACGAGCAGTACTTC. Translation: CAWSAVADEQYF.